This TCR beta chain comes out of a study of glioma-infiltrating T cells after dendritic cell vaccination. Sample time point: after dendritic cell vaccination, including at tumor progression/relapse. This clone was seen a handful of times. Germline V gene data show CDR1 as SGHTA and CDR2 as FQGTGA. V was clipped by 1 base and J by 0 bases, with 10 bases between them. There are 16 residues in the CDR3. Here immunoSEQ multiplex PCR was the method, and the copy in TCRdb shows in-frame clones only, minus some. The sample holds approximately 48,000 clones, about 88% seen once. V and J are TRBV7-3 and TRBJ2-1; TRBD2 is a possible D gene (5 bases). The TCR originated in a human donor with glioblastoma. Sequenced material: blood, taken after dendritic cell vaccination. For the CDR3, the DNA is TGTGCCAGCAGCTTAATCGGCGGGTACTCCTACAATGAGCAGTTCTTC. Translated, it gives CASSLIGGYSYNEQFF.